This T cell receptor (beta chain) was captured by sequencing in a study of molecular identifiers for immune sequencing clone quantification. In this sample, this clonotype turned up a few times. TCRdb independently ran MiXCR on the PCR reads; one entry per CDR3 protein. The top ten hold approximately 1.9% of the sample, which has 50,000 to 65,000 distinct CDR3 sequences, under 30% seen once. The CDR3 totals 17 residues. Losses at the gene ends were 0 bases for V and 10 bases for J; bases not matched to a gene: 17. CDR1 DFQATT and CDR2 SNEGSKA come from the germline V gene (reference sequence). Between about 19,000 and 1,100,000 sorted cells, with 10%, 30% or 50% RNA, yielded naive CD8 libraries.

The sample comprised naive CD8+ T cells from blood, with Jurkat cell RNA spiked in. This sample's subset: FACS-sorted CD8+CD4-CCR7+CD45RA+ naive T cells. The origin of this receptor is a human donor in good health. Some libraries in this study had Jurkat cell RNA spiked in. V gene TRBV20-1 combines with J gene TRBJ2-3, with 9 bases matching TRBD2. This CDR3 reads CSAREPGTSRTPAAQYF. In nucleotides, the CDR3 is TGCAGTGCTAGAGAACCCGGGACTAGCCGTACCCCGGCAGCGCAGTATTTT.